This TCR beta chain was profiled in a study of CD8 T cells in Susac syndrome (dated by TCRdb to about 2019). For context, the study as a whole: Whether CD8+ T cell activation and differentiation in Susac syndrome was antigen driven was tested using repertoire sequencing.

RNA was extracted using the RNeasy kit, and about 0.5 to 1 ug of the RNA was reverse transcribed with random hexamers. The immunoSEQ multiplex PCR assay, covering 54 Vbeta and 13 Jbeta segments, was used to amplify TCR beta CDR3 regions. PCR amplification bias was corrected by using a synthetic template baseline for primer optimization and computational correction. The source study handled its data this way. Only productive sequences were kept, with reads annotated to V, D and J genes according to IMGT and analyzed in immunoSEQ Analyzer. Clonality was calculated as one minus the Shannon entropy normalized by log2 of the number of productive unique sequences. For each patient and control, public and private clones were evaluated among the 100 most prevalent clones. Clones were defined as Susac-specific when absent from the healthy and MS cohorts, from 1052 published viral clones and from other ImmuneACCESS disease sequences. TCRdb redid the processing of the public reads, applying fastp at Q25 and MiXCR, and retained in-frame beta chains. Duplicate CDR3 protein sequences are folded into a single record with the most common DNA and genes. The V and J calls reflect TCRdb's pipeline rather than the authors' work. In all, the sample holds under 250,000 distinct CDR3 sequences, and 85% to 95% of those were seen once. The ten largest account for approximately 0.07% of the sample.

Overall study results and their limits: The number of individuals in the TCR sequencing and HLA analysis was acknowledged as relatively small.

Taken from the germline V gene, the CDR1 and CDR2 loops are SQVTM and ANQGSEA. The CDR3, cysteine through phenylalanine, is 14 amino acids long. Of all the DNA, just the CDR3 is kept, 42 bases in frame from base 1. V is shortened by 4 bases, J by 5 bases, and the region joining them spans 15 bases. Peripheral blood CD8+ and CD4+ T cells from healthy donors, Susac syndrome patients and multiple sclerosis patients were profiled using high-throughput TCR beta sequencing. Multiple sclerosis controls were treatment-naive patients with stable or active relapsing-remitting disease fulfilling revised McDonald criteria. Bulk CD8+ and CD4+ T cells were purified magnetically by negative isolation, whereas CD8+ TEMRA cells were enriched by FACS. Blood was drawn into EDTA tubes, processed within 24 hours, and PBMCs were isolated by density gradient centrifugation. PBMCs destined for TCR sequencing were cryopreserved in liquid nitrogen and later thawed in a 37 °C water bath. The sorted or isolated CD4+, CD8+ and CD8+ TEMRA cells had a purity of 90% or higher.

With regard to this clonotype: Its recognized antigen is unknown. Qualities for individual bases were not recorded, and no much larger clone is one base off.

Sequencing was carried out using CD4+ T cells from PBMCs. The receptor chain draws on TRBV29-1 and TRBJ1-5; TRBD1 is perhaps the D gene, given 6 matching bases. This TCR derives from a human donor with multiple sclerosis. The DNA sequence reads TGCAGCGTTGGGGCGGGGGACACCCATCAGCCCCAGCATTTT. This is translated as CSVGAGDTHQPQHF.